This TCR beta chain was sequenced during a study of cytomegalovirus exposure and HLA in healthy donors. The study, taken as a whole, reports: In the analysis, some V segments, TRBV6-2 and TRBV6-3 included, were excluded as indistinguishable. Among TCR beta chains, those listed as cytomegalovirus-associated numbered some 170. According to reports, the classifier identified cytomegalovirus status with high specificity and sensitivity.

From germline, CDR1 is MNHNS and CDR2 SASEGT. The J segment lost 6 bases and the V segment lost 4 bases, leaving 13 bases of the junction unmatched. The CDR3 contains 17 residues. PCR amplification relied on 60 Vbeta primers (plus 13 Jbeta primers). In the authors' workflow: The authors later counted 70 million to 85 million unique TCR beta chains, some 9.9 million of them shared. Data came from immunoSEQ multiplex PCR; TCRdb stores just in-frame clones and leaves some out. D and trimming were read from the DNA, whereas the V and J calls and clone size are those reported in that table. The repertoire holds over 50,000 clones, approximately 80% seen once, with approximately 2.4% in the top ten. Concerning this clone itself: Its antigen is unknown.

The chain employs TRBV6-1 and TRBJ1-4; 8 bases map to TRBD1. Sequences were obtained from PBMCs. This sequence was found in a female donor in good health and CMV-seronegative. This CDR3 reads CASSVQGPYRGDEKLFF. CDR3 nucleotides: TGTGCCAGCAGTGTACAGGGGCCCTACAGGGGGGATGAAAAACTGTTTTTT.